These 31 T cell receptor beta chains originate from one sample sequenced in a study of cytomegalovirus exposure and HLA in healthy donors. Amplification used 60 Vbeta primers and 13 Jbeta primers. The table came from immunoSEQ multiplex PCR; TCRdb's copy has only in-frame clones and leaves some out. The sample consists of approximately 150,000 clones, 80% to 90% of them appearing once. Sample: PBMCs. The receptors stem from a man aged 30 to 45 in good health and CMV-seropositive.

The CDR3 nucleotides read TGTGCCAGTACTCGGGGTAAAATTGAGCAGTTCTTC. Residues: CASTRGKIEQFF. The rearrangement links TRBV11-2 to TRBJ2-1; possibly TRBD2 for D (5 bases). The CDR3 covers 12 residues. CDR1 is SGHAT, CDR2 FQNNGV, per germline. V was pared by 9 bases and J by 9 bases, with 15 bases between.

The chain employs TRBV2 and TRBJ2-5, with 7 bases fitting TRBD1. The CDR3 length is 15 residues. CDR1 SNHLY and CDR2 FYNNEI come from the germline V gene. V was pared by 0 bases and J by 2 bases, with 3 bases of the junction left unmatched. The CDR3 reads CASSEAPRGQETQYF. CDR3 in DNA: TGTGCCAGCAGTGAAGCGCCCAGGGGGCAAGAGACCCAGTACTTC.

V and J are TRBV5-4 and TRBJ2-5; TRBD2 might be the D (7 bases). In germline, CDR1 is SGHNT, CDR2 YYREEE (reference sequence). V was pared by 4 bases and J by 9 bases, with 28 bases between. The CDR3 consists of 17 residues. Here the CDR3 DNA reads TGTGCCAGCAGCCCTTTCGGGGGGCAGGACGGGGGGAGGGCCCAGTACTTC. Its translation: CASSPFGGQDGGRAQYF. The full variable domain, rest sourced from reference TRBV5-4 and TRBJ2-5, is ETGVTQSPTHLIKTRGQQVTLRCSSQSGHNTVSWYQQALGQGPQFIFQYYREEENGRGNFPPRFSGLQFPNYSSELNVNALELDDSALYLCASSPFGGQDGGRAQYFGPGTRLLVL.

This chain uses TRBV7-9 with TRBJ2-7; TRBD1 matches at 8 bases. The CDR3 is 14 residues long. Germline assignment: CDR1 SEHNR and CDR2 FQNEAQ (reference sequence). The trim removed 2 bases at V and 5 bases at J, leaving 5 bases unmatched. The CDR3 DNA reads TGTGCCAGCAGCTTACAGGGGGCTAGCGACGAGCAGTACTTC. It yields the protein CASSLQGASDEQYF.

This clone has just one count. The chain has TRBV5-1 and TRBJ1-2; 7 bases are shared with TRBD1. The ends lost 3 bases at V and 2 bases at J; junction bases unmatched: 4. This CDR3 spans 14 amino acids. Germline loops: CDR1 SGHRS, CDR2 YFSETQ. CDR3 DNA: TGCGCCAGCAGCTGGACACAGGGGAACTATGGCTACACCTTC. Its translation: CASSWTQGNYGYTF.

This clone appeared a single time. The chain couples TRBV9 to TRBJ1-4, with TRBD1 matching 10 bases. The V and J ends lost 3 bases and 4 bases, in that order; junction bases with no gene match: 9. Germline CDR1 reads SGDLS; CDR2 reads YYNGEE. The CDR3 sequence is 17 residues long. The CDR3 DNA sequence: TGTGCCAGCAGCGACGGGGACAGGGGCGGTGGTAATGAAAAACTGTTTTTT. Translation: CASSDGDRGGGNEKLFF.

The CDR3 region has the DNA TGTGCCAGCAGCCCTGGGACTAGCGGACCCTACGAGCAGTACGTC. Protein product: CASSPGTSGPYEQYV. This chain links TRBV7-2 with TRBJ2-7; TRBD2 agrees at 11 bases. There are 15 residues in the CDR3. CDR1 is SGHTA and CDR2 is FQGNSA in the germline V gene. Losses at the gene ends were 5 bases for V and 2 bases for J; bases not matched to a gene: 5.

The chain links TRBV5-8 to TRBJ2-1; 9 nucleotides line up with TRBD1. Germline CDR1 reads SGHTS; CDR2 reads YDEGEE. This CDR3 contains 14 residues. The trim removed 5 bases at V and 4 bases at J, leaving 4 bases unmatched. The CDR3: CASSFDRGYNEQFF. The DNA for the CDR3 is TGTGCCAGCAGTTTTGACAGGGGGTACAATGAGCAGTTCTTC. Looking up the rest from reference TRBV5-8 and TRBJ2-1 gives the full variable domain: EAGVTQSPTHLIKTRGQQATLRCSPISGHTSVYWYQQALGLGLQFLLWYDEGEERNRGNFPPRFSGRQFPNYSSELNVNALELEDSALYLCASSFDRGYNEQFFGPGTRLTVL.

A remark on this clone: Compared with germline, one end of the junction differs, possibly owing to a read error. The chain links TRBV20-1 to TRBJ1-2, with a weak D call TRBD1 (5 bases). The CDR3 is 11 amino acids. The germline CDR1 and CDR2 sequences are DFQATT and SNEGSKA (reference sequence). The CDR3 DNA follows: TGCAGTGCTACTTTTGGGGCTCCCAATGTCTTC. Its translation is CSATFGAPNVF.

J is TRBJ2-1 and V is TRBV7-2, with 7 bases identical to TRBD2. Per the germline V gene, CDR1 is SGHTA and CDR2 is FQGNSA. The J segment lost 8 bases and the V segment lost 5 bases, leaving 12 bases of the junction unmatched. The length of the CDR3 is 15 residues. CDR3 DNA sequence: TGTGCCAGCAGCCGGGGGGTTGGATTTCCCGATGAGCAGTTCTTC. This encodes CASSRGVGFPDEQFF.

CDR3 loop: CASSLVQGYYEQYV. In nucleotides, the CDR3 is TGTGCCAGCAGCTTGGTTCAGGGTTACTACGAGCAGTACGTC. J is TRBJ2-7 and V is TRBV5-5, with a weak D call TRBD1 (5 bases). V shed 0 bases and J shed 3 bases, with 10 bases lying between them. CDR3 length equals 14 residues. The germline V gene has CDR1 SGHKS and CDR2 YYEKEE (reference sequence).

The chain joins TRBV5-4 to TRBJ2-2; D might be TRBD2 (5 bases). This CDR3 is 12 amino acids long. The V end lost 9 bases, the J end lost 5 bases, and 11 bases lay between the germline ends. Germline assignment: CDR1 SGHNT and CDR2 YYREEE (reference sequence). The CDR3 nucleotides read TGTGCCACTTCTAGCCCGACCGGGGAGCTGTTTTTT. This encodes CATSSPTGELFF.

The rearrangement links TRBV7-2 to TRBJ2-1, with D possibly being TRBD2 (5 bases). The CDR3 runs to 13 residues. The germline V and J ends were trimmed by 4 bases and 8 bases, with 12 bases remaining between them. The germline V gene encodes CDR1 SGHTA and CDR2 FQGNSA. This chain's CDR3 is CASSYFGGDEQFF. CDR3 in DNA: TGTGCCAGCAGCTACTTTGGAGGCGATGAGCAGTTCTTC. Full variable domain (remainder filled in from reference TRBV7-2 and TRBJ2-1): GAGVSQSPSNKVTEKGKDVELRCDPISGHTALYWYRQSLGQGLEFLIYFQGNSAPDKSGLPSDRFSAERTGGSVSTLTIQRTQQEDSAVYLCASSYFGGDEQFFGPGTRLTVL.

The J gene is TRBJ2-1, the V gene TRBV27, with 10 bases aligning to TRBD2. Germline values: CDR1 MNHEY, CDR2 SMNVEV (reference sequence). V shed 5 bases and J 8 bases; nucleotides not matched to a gene: 9. The CDR3 extends over 15 amino acids. CDR3 sequence: CASSPGLARRDEQFF. The CDR3 DNA reads as TGTGCCAGCAGTCCGGGACTAGCGAGAAGGGATGAGCAGTTCTTC.

This chain connects TRBV7-8 to TRBJ2-1; 13 positions match TRBD2. The CDR3 has 16 amino acids. Germline CDR1 reads SGHVS; CDR2 reads FQNEAQ. Trimming removed 5 bases from V and 7 bases from J; junction bases left unmatched: 8. The CDR3, as DNA: TGTGCCAGCAGCCTAGGACTAGCGGGAGAAAAAAATGAGCAGTTCTTC. This translates into CASSLGLAGEKNEQFF.

The gene calls are TRBV7-2 and TRBJ2-6, with D tentatively TRBD1 (6 bases). The CDR3 consists of 16 residues. Germline-derived CDR1 and CDR2 are SGHTA and FQGNSA. Trimming stripped 5 bases from V and 2 bases from J, with 13 bases between. CDR3 coding DNA: TGTGCCAGCAGCCGACCCACAGGGACTGGGGCCAACGTCCTGACTTTC. Translated, it gives CASSRPTGTGANVLTF.

The rearrangement links TRBV7-2 to TRBJ2-3; TRBD2 aligns across 10 bases. J was trimmed by 0 bases and V by 2 bases; bases with no gene match: 2. There are 16 residues in the CDR3. Per the germline V gene, CDR1 is SGHTA and CDR2 is FQGNSA. CDR3 sequence: CASSLTSGASTDTQYF. In DNA form, the CDR3 reads TGTGCCAGCAGCTTAACTAGCGGGGCTAGCACAGATACGCAGTATTTT.

This chain connects TRBV9 to TRBJ1-6; D may be TRBD1 (5 bases). With 0 bases removed from V and 5 bases from J, the gap between germline ends came to 15 bases. Germline CDR1 and CDR2: SGDLS and YYNGEE. The CDR3 spans 17 residues. The CDR3 DNA follows: TGTGCCAGCAGCGTAGGGTCAGGGAAGGGGCATAATTCACCCCTCCACTTT. Encoded protein: CASSVGSGKGHNSPLHF.

Written as DNA, the CDR3 is TGTGCCAGTAGTCCCAAAGGGACAGGGGGCATTGTCTATGGCTACACCTTC. This sequence encodes CASSPKGTGGIVYGYTF. V and J are TRBV19 and TRBJ1-2; TRBD1 matches 12 bases. The CDR3 is 17 residues long. V gave up 5 bases and J gave up 4 bases; unmatched junction bases: 11. The V gene's germline CDR1 is LNHDA and CDR2 SQIVND (reference sequence).

The count of this clone is one. This chain links TRBV7-6 with TRBJ1-2; TRBD1 is a possible D gene (5 bases). CDR1 is SGHVS and CDR2 is FNYEAQ in the germline V gene. This CDR3 contains 12 residues. Trimming took 5 bases from V and 4 from J, leaving 8 bases between them. The CDR3: CASSQGVYGYTF. The CDR3 DNA reads TGTGCCAGCAGCCAAGGGGTCTATGGCTACACCTTC.

As DNA, the CDR3 is TGTGCCAGCAGCTCACAGGGAAAAGGGCCCCAAGAGACCCAGTACTTC. Encoded protein: CASSSQGKGPQETQYF. The chain joins TRBV11-2 to TRBJ2-5, with a tentative D call TRBD1 (6 bases). CDR1 is SGHAT, CDR2 FQNNGV, per germline. Trimming stripped 4 bases from V and 1 base from J, with 16 bases between. This CDR3 region has 16 residues.

The chain recombines TRBV10-1 with TRBJ2-7; the D gene is possibly TRBD1 (6 bases). Germline CDR1 and CDR2: WNHNN and SYGVQD (reference sequence). The V end was cut by 3 bases, the J end by 0 bases, with 12 bases between. The CDR3 runs to 15 residues. DNA for the CDR3: TGCGCCAGCAGTGATCCGGGACACCCCTCCTACGAGCAGTACTTC. Residues: CASSDPGHPSYEQYF.

The gene calls are TRBV5-6 and TRBJ1-6, with TRBD1 identical over 7 bases. Germline V gene data show CDR1 as SGHDT and CDR2 as YYEEEE. V dropped 4 bases and J dropped 6; count of bases not matched to a gene: 7. This CDR3 spans 15 amino acids. This CDR3 is CASSTGVGTNSPLHF. The CDR3 DNA reads as TGTGCCAGCAGCACAGGGGTGGGGACTAATTCACCCCTCCACTTT.

CDR3 sequence reads: CASSQGFTGGYGYTF. CDR3 nucleotides: TGTGCCAGCAGCCAAGGTTTTACGGGGGGCTATGGCTACACCTTC. The chain uses TRBV14 and TRBJ1-2; perhaps TRBD1 as D (5 bases). V lost 1 base and J 4 bases, leaving 13 bases between the germline ends. The CDR3 spans 15 residues. Germline assignment: CDR1 SGHDN and CDR2 FVKESK.

On this clone itself: A read error may account for a junction end that differs from germline. The chain links TRBV7-7 to TRBJ2-5, with a weak D call TRBD2 (6 bases). This CDR3 is built from 16 residues. Germline V lookup: CDR1 SSHAT, CDR2 FNYEAQ (reference sequence). CDR3 loop: CASSIPLGEVQETQYF. In DNA form, the CDR3 reads TGTGCTAGCAGCATCCCCCTCGGGGAGGTCCAAGAGACCCAGTACTTC.

The chain is built from TRBV29-1 and TRBJ2-1; 10 nucleotides line up with TRBD2. The ends lost 2 bases at V and 5 bases at J; junction bases unmatched: 0. The CDR3 consists of 13 residues. The germline V gene encodes CDR1 SQVTM and CDR2 ANQGSEA. The DNA of the CDR3 is TGCAGCGTTGAAACTAGCGGGAACAATGAGCAGTTCTTC. Protein sequence: CSVETSGNNEQFF.

The V gene is TRBV9, the J gene TRBJ1-1, with 7 nucleotides matching TRBD1. The ends lost 3 bases at V and 1 base at J; junction bases unmatched: 6. Germline CDR1 SGDLS, CDR2 YYNGEE. The CDR3 runs 15 residues. This chain's CDR3 is CASSASGQSNTEAFF. CDR3 bases: TGTGCCAGCAGCGCGTCGGGACAGTCGAACACTGAAGCTTTCTTT.

The chain's CDR3 is CASSKNTGTGANRELFF. CDR3 bases: TGTGCCAGTAGTAAAAACACCGGGACAGGGGCGAACCGGGAGCTGTTTTTT. The chain couples TRBV19 to TRBJ2-2, with TRBD1 matching 10 bases. The V and J ends lost 4 bases and 9 bases, in that order; junction bases with no gene match: 14. The CDR3 sequence is 17 residues long. CDR1 is LNHDA, CDR2 SQIVND, per germline (reference sequence).

The CDR3 DNA follows: TGTGCCAGCATCCCCGGGACCGGGGAGCTGTTTTTT. Its translation is CASIPGTGELFF. The chain recombines TRBV9 with TRBJ2-2; unclear D gene. The CDR3 covers 12 residues. Trimming cost V 6 bases and J 5 bases, with 8 bases left between them. Germline CDR1 reads SGDLS; CDR2 reads YYNGEE.

On this clone itself: Compared with germline, one end of the junction differs, possibly owing to a read error. The chain links TRBV7-7 to TRBJ2-1; 7 bases match TRBD2. Germline V gene lookup returns CDR1 SSHAT and CDR2 FNYEAQ (reference sequence). The CDR3 extends over 13 amino acids. CDR3 residues: CASSLGTNNEQFF. The DNA of the CDR3 is TGTGCTAGCAGCTTAGGGACTAACAATGAGCAGTTCTTC.

The chain uses TRBV7-2 and TRBJ2-7; D is unclear. Germline CDR1 reads SGHTA; CDR2 reads FQGNSA. This CDR3 contains 13 residues. V gave up 5 bases and J gave up 2 bases, with 10 bases separating them. This CDR3 is CASSLNTAYEQYF. In nucleotides, the CDR3 is TGTGCCAGCAGCCTAAACACAGCCTACGAGCAGTACTTC.